Each of the 3 T cell receptor beta chains below was sequenced from the same sample in a study of cytomegalovirus exposure and HLA in healthy donors. Some clones are missing from TCRdb's copy, which holds only in-frame ones; the method was immunoSEQ multiplex PCR. The data show about 160,000 clones, about 90% seen once. Material for sequencing was PBMCs. The receptors derive from a man in his late teens or twenties in good health and CMV-seropositive.

The gene calls are TRBV2 and TRBJ2-1, with 7 bases that match TRBD2. The V gene's germline CDR1 is SNHLY and CDR2 FYNNEI. This CDR3 is built from 20 residues. The V segment lost 6 bases and the J segment 6 bases; nucleotides outside the gene matches: 26. The chain's CDR3 is CASRAGSDLTEILTRNEQFF. For the CDR3, the DNA is TGTGCCAGCAGAGCGGGATCAGATCTTACAGAGATCCTTACGCGCAATGAGCAGTTCTTC.

In DNA form, the CDR3 reads TGCGCCAGCAGCCAAAACCCGGAGCGGGGGGAGCAGTTCTTC. The encoded protein is CASSQNPERGEQFF. The V call is TRBV4-1, the J call TRBJ2-1; 8 bases fit TRBD2. Germline V gives CDR1 MGHRA, CDR2 YSYEKL. The CDR3 spans 14 residues. The trim removed 2 bases at V and 10 bases at J, leaving 7 bases unmatched.

The chain combines TRBV10-3 with TRBJ2-7; perhaps TRBD2 as D (6 bases). This CDR3 is built from 17 residues. CDR1 and CDR2 from the germline V gene are ENHRY and SYGVKD. V dropped 0 bases and J dropped 4 bases, with 19 bases sitting between them. Here the CDR3 DNA reads TGTGCCATCAGTGAGTCAGGGTTGCGGGATTTCGTTTACGAGCAGTACTTC. This sequence encodes CAISESGLRDFVYEQYF.